This is a list of T cell receptor beta chains from one sample in a study of OX40 agonist ivuxolimab in advanced cancers. TCRdb's table, derived via immunoSEQ multiplex PCR, lists solely in-frame clones and lacks some. The sample includes around 89,000 clones, approximately 91% of them seen just once. Sequenced here: CD4+ or CD8+ T cells sorted from blood, sampled in a trial of the OX40 agonist ivuxolimab. The receptors were gathered from an adult with an advanced solid tumor such as melanoma, head and neck, liver or kidney cancer. The conserved cysteine and the conserved F or W are not part of the CDR3 here.

v_call,j_call,cdr3_aa
TRBV7-9,TRBJ2-7,ASGRLETGSSYEQY
TRBV7-8,TRBJ1-2,ASSLTQALPNYGYT
TRBV4-3,TRBJ1-3,ASSQDSLSWGNTIY
TRBV19,TRBJ2-2,ASSKQGNTGELF
TRBV6-1,TRBJ1-6,ASISRQEYSPLH
TRBV5-4,TRBJ1-4,ASSPDSTTNEKLF
TRBV28,TRBJ2-7,ASSFTGTGTFEQY
TRBV2,TRBJ2-5,ASVGQQVGTQY
TRBV5-6,TRBJ1-4,ASSGTGGNGKLF
TRBV6-6,TRBJ1-2,ASEGQGNYGYT
TRBV7-9,TRBJ2-3,ASSSIGTDTQY
TRBV5-1,TRBJ1-3,ASSLDSSGNTIY
TRBV28,TRBJ2-1,ASSLSGTSGGFNEQF
TRBV6-1,TRBJ2-7,ASSVGAYEQY
TRBV18,TRBJ2-5,ASKQASQETQY
TRBV4-1,TRBJ2-7,ASSQGASGYTAEQY
TRBV2,TRBJ2-5,ASNRGGRAQETQY
TRBV5-8,TRBJ2-7,ASSRFSAGAYEQY
TRBV11-1,TRBJ2-5,ASSLETAQETQY
TRBV9,TRBJ1-5,ASSVDGVSNQPQH
TRBV28,TRBJ2-7,ASSFDEQY
TRBV28,TRBJ2-3,ASSEQGRGTDTQY
TRBV5-1,TRBJ2-7,ASSSLTGSYEQY
TRBV4-3,TRBJ1-1,ASSQEYQGGYTEAF
TRBV28,TRBJ1-2,AVLSGQGTDGYT
TRBV11-2,TRBJ1-4,ASSLVGEKLF
TRBV6-5,TRBJ1-2,AAFAGGRDSYGYT
TRBV4-1,TRBJ2-2,ASSLQGSTGELF
TRBV7-2,TRBJ2-7,ASSFTQGGYEQY
TRBV6-5,TRBJ1-4,ASSYGGTGYEKLF
TRBV6-5,TRBJ2-7,ASGLVHEQY
TRBV5-1,TRBJ2-7,ASSTRLAGEGGQY
TRBV30,TRBJ1-4,AWSVQVGGMLTNEKLF
TRBV7-8,TRBJ1-1,ASSVLNRGTEAF
TRBV7-2,TRBJ2-3,ASRGITDTQY
TRBV7-2,TRBJ1-5,ASTPGLNQPQH
TRBV5-6,TRBJ1-1,ASSFFGGDLNTEAF
TRBV6-5,TRBJ2-7,ASSYTGGANSYEQY
TRBV7-6,TRBJ1-1,ASSLVSGQGNTEAF
TRBV7-8,TRBJ2-3,ASSLGTTGTGHLDTQY
TRBV7-2,TRBJ1-1,ASSTRTGGVTEAF
TRBV7-2,TRBJ2-1,ASSLGGLSEQF
TRBV6-5,TRBJ1-2,ASTADRASGYT
TRBV19,TRBJ2-3,ASSIGGFADTQY
TRBV10-1,TRBJ2-1,ASSESASANSYNEQF
TRBV2,TRBJ2-3,ASRKTGSTDTQY
TRBV9,TRBJ2-5,ASSVDPSGGGEGTQY
TRBV7-8,TRBJ1-2,ASSWDRATNYGYT
TRBV25-1,TRBJ2-1,ASSDPRLASGEQF
TRBV10-3,TRBJ1-2,AIRGTDGYT
TRBV7-2,TRBJ2-3,ASSLGSGWNTQY
TRBV29-1,TRBJ2-3,SVGTSGTDTQY
TRBV5-1,TRBJ2-7,ASSLEGQYEQY
TRBV5-1,TRBJ2-3,ASSWEGTSGITDTQY
TRBV28,TRBJ2-1,ASSRSPGGQF